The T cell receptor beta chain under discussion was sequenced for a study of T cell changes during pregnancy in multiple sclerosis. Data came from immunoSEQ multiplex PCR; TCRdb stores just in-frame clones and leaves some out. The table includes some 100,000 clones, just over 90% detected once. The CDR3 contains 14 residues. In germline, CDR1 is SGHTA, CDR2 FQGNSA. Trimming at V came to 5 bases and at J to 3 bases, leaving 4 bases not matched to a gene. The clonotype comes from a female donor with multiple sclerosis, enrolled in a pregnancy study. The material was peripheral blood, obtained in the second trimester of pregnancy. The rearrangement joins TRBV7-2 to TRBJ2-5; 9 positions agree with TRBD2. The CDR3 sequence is CASSGRLAEETQYF. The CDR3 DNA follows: TGTGCCAGCAGCGGCAGACTAGCGGAAGAGACCCAGTACTTC.